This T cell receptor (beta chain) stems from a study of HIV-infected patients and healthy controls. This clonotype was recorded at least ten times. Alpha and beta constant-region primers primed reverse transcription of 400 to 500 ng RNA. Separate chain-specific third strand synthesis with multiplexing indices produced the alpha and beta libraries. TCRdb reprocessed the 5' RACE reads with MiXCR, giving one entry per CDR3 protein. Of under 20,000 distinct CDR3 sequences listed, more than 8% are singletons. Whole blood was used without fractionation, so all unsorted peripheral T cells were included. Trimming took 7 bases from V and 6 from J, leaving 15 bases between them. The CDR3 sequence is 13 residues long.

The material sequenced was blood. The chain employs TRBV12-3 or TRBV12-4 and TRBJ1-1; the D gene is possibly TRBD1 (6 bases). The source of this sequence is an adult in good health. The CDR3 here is CASISGDGAEAFF. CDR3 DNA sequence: TGTGCCAGCATCTCAGGGGACGGGGCTGAAGCTTTCTTT.